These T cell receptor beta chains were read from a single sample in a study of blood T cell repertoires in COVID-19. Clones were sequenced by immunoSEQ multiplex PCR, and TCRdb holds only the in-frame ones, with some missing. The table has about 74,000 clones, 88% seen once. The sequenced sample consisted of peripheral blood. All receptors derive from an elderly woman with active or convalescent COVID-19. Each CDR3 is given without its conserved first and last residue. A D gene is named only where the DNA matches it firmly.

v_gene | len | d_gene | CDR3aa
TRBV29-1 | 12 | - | SVPAGASGEKLF
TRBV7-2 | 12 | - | ASSIQATNEKLF
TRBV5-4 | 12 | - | ASSLGQDQRTQY
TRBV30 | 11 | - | AWSEPSNQPQH
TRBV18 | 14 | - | ASSFITPQEGAEAF
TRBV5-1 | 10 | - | ASGQGYEKLF
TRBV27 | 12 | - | ASSLMGGEQPQH
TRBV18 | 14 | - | ASSHPTRYSIDEQF
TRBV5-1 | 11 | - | ASSSQNYYGYT
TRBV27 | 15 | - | ASSLYGGGSYNSPLH
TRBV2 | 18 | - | ASSEGGGAFIQLAGNTIY
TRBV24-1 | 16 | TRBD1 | ATSDRPGQGGSYNEQF
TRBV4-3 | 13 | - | ASSSNGHSNQPQH
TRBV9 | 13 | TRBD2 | ASSVDLGLAYEQY
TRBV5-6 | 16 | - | ASSLDILASSYNSPLH
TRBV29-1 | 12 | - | SAGLSSNTGELF
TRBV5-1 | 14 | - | ASSPRSGHENTEAF
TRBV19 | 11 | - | ASSIRRGLAQY
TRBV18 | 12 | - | ASSPPVGDEKLF
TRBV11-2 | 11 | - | ASSLRMSEKLF
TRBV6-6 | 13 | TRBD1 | ASSYPPTGGSGYT
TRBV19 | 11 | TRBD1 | ASRDRLNEKLF
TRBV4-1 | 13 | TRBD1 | ASSHTGTGNTEAF
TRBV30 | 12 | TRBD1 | AWSVRDRVKGYT
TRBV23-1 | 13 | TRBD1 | ASSASPGQVAGYT
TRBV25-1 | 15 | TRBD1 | ASSQTPGTGNTGELF
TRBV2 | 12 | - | ASRWNNGDNEQF
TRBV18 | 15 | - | ASSSRAQTSGANVLT